The 7 T cell receptor beta chains reported below all come from one sample, sequenced in a study of radiotherapy plus CTLA-4 blockade in lung cancer. TCRdb keeps only in-frame clones here, not all; method: immunoSEQ multiplex PCR. Of approximately 40,000 clones listed, roughly 85% were seen once; the top ten hold about 20%. The sample was peripheral blood, taken from a patient treated with radiotherapy plus ipilimumab. These receptors were taken from a human donor with non-small cell lung cancer whose response to radiotherapy plus ipilimumab could not be evaluated.

The chain carries TRBV28 and TRBJ1-1; D remains ambiguous. Trimming took 3 bases from V and 1 from J, leaving 3 bases between them. The CDR3 runs to 12 residues. CDR1 and CDR2 (germline): MDHEN, SYDVKM. CDR3 amino acids: CASSFRNTEAFF. CDR3 nucleotide sequence: TGTGCCAGCAGTTTCCGGAACACTGAAGCTTTCTTT.

The rearrangement joins TRBV6-5 to TRBJ2-3; D uncertain. Trimming left V 2 bases short and J 7 bases short, with 16 bases between. This CDR3 spans 15 amino acids. Germline CDR1 is MNHEY and CDR2 is SVGAGI. Here the CDR3 DNA reads TGTGCCAGCAGTTACCGGGTAGGAACACACCATACGCAGTATTTT. Translating it yields CASSYRVGTHHTQYF.

This CDR3 is CASRFSGGSETQYF. Written as DNA, the CDR3 is TGTGCCAGCAGGTTTAGCGGGGGGTCAGAGACCCAGTACTTC. The chain links TRBV28 to TRBJ2-5, with 10 bases that match TRBD2. CDR1 and CDR2 (germline): MDHEN, SYDVKM. The CDR3 runs 14 residues. V dropped 6 bases and J dropped 4; count of bases not matched to a gene: 5.

The chain links TRBV7-2 to TRBJ2-7, with 9 bases identical to TRBD1. The CDR3 has 16 amino acids. Trimming cost V 7 bases and J 5 bases; bases outside gene matches: 15. Germline lookup yields CDR1 SGHTA and CDR2 FQGNSA. The CDR3 DNA is TGTGCCAGCACCCCCGATTGGGGGACAGGGAGTCACGAGCAGTACTTC. This gives the protein CASTPDWGTGSHEQYF.

The chain combines TRBV6-1 with TRBJ2-5, with D tentatively TRBD2 (7 bases). This CDR3 comprises 15 residues. Between the trimmed V and J ends, which lost 2 bases and 4 bases, there was a span of 14 bases. Germline loops: CDR1 MNHNS, CDR2 SASEGT. The chain's CDR3 is CASSEKSGGRETQYF. The CDR3 DNA follows: TGTGCCAGCAGTGAAAAGTCGGGGGGCAGAGAGACCCAGTACTTC.

The CDR3 nucleotides are TGTGCCAGCAGTCCTACAGGGTCTATCTCTGGGGCCAACGTCCTGACTTTC. Its protein is CASSPTGSISGANVLTF. The rearrangement links TRBV27 to TRBJ2-6, with D possibly matching TRBD1 (6 bases). CDR1 MNHEY and CDR2 SMNVEV come from the germline V gene (reference sequence). The CDR3 runs 17 residues. Trimming took 5 bases from V and 0 from J, leaving 14 bases between them.

The chain has TRBV14 and TRBJ2-1, with D possibly TRBD2 on 6 matching bases. Germline assignment: CDR1 SGHDN and CDR2 FVKESK. Deletions cut 3 bases from V and 7 bases from J, with 7 bases between. This CDR3 is built from 12 residues. CDR3 in DNA: TGTGCCAGCAGCCAGACTAGAAATGAGCAGTTCTTC. Translated, it gives CASSQTRNEQFF.